This T cell receptor (beta chain) was sequenced for a study of shared clonotypes between healthy human individuals. Assay: immunoSEQ multiplex PCR; the TCRdb copy retains only in-frame clones and omits some. The sample consists of approximately 530,000 clones, about 96% of them appearing once. Looked up from germline, CDR1 is LGHNA and CDR2 is YNFKEQ. Losses at the gene ends were 2 bases for V and 7 bases for J; bases not matched to a gene: 11. CDR3 length: 16 residues. In regard to this clone: Its antigen is still unknown.

Overall study findings and caveats: Inspection by rarefaction showed sorted-subset sequencing to be incomplete despite large depth.

Sequenced material: naive CD4+ T cells sorted from blood. Subset denoted: CD45RA+ positively selected. The clonotype was recovered from a woman in her twenties or thirties in good health. J is TRBJ2-1 and V is TRBV4-2; TRBD2 aligns across 7 bases. The CDR3 DNA follows: TGTGCCAGCAGCCAACCGCCTGCCGGGGGGAGGAATGAGCAGTTCTTC. It is translated as CASSQPPAGGRNEQFF.